These T cell receptor beta chains were read from a single sample in a study of PD-1 blockade in classical Hodgkin lymphoma. The method was immunoSEQ multiplex PCR; TCRdb's version includes in-frame clones alone and lacks a portion of them. The sample holds around 29,000 clones, roughly nine tenths seen once. Material: CD4+ T cells from blood. These receptors all come from a human donor with classical Hodgkin lymphoma. Both conserved end residues are part of each CDR3. The D gene is left open where the match is weak. Clone size is stated in some rows and not others, as once, few, many or a class when expanded.

D gene,J gene,V gene,clone size,CDR3 DNA,CDR3 protein
-,TRBJ1-2,TRBV25-1,-,TGTGCCAGCAGTGCCCCTGGGAGGGCCCCCTATGGCTACACCTTC,CASSAPGRAPYGYTF
-,TRBJ2-2,TRBV19,-,TGTGCCAGTACAGAACAGGCGGTGAACACCGGGGAGCTGTTTTTT,CASTEQAVNTGELFF
-,TRBJ1-1,TRBV14,few,TGTGCCAGCAGCCAAACAGGGTCCACTGAAGCTTTCTTT,CASSQTGSTEAFF
-,TRBJ1-3,TRBV5-6,-,TGTGCCAGCAGCTTGCCCGGAAACACCATATATTTT,CASSLPGNTIYF
-,TRBJ1-1,TRBV10-3,few,TGTGCCATCAGTGAGTCGAGAGGGGTGGGAGCTTTCTTT,CAISESRGVGAFF
TRBD1,TRBJ1-3,TRBV7-6,-,TGTGCCAGCAGCCCAGAGGGACAGGGGGCGTCGGGAAACACCATATATTTT,CASSPEGQGASGNTIYF
TRBD2,TRBJ2-3,TRBV5-1,-,TGCGCCAGCAGCTTGCCCGGGAGAGAGGCGGGGGGTACGCAGTATTTT,CASSLPGREAGGTQYF
-,TRBJ1-4,TRBV7-9,-,TGTGCCAGCAGCGTTGGCTTCAGGGGAACTAATGAAAAACTGTTTTTT,CASSVGFRGTNEKLFF
TRBD2,TRBJ2-2,TRBV2,-,TGTGCCAGCAGGGGACTAGCGGATACCGGGGAGCTGTTTTTT,CASRGLADTGELFF
-,TRBJ1-4,TRBV2,-,TGTGCCAGCAGCCCCGGCCTAGGTGAAAAACTGTTTTTT,CASSPGLGEKLFF
-,TRBJ1-2,TRBV6-1,few,TGTGCCAGCATCATTCAAGTGGGGCAGGGTGGCTACACCTTC,CASIIQVGQGGYTF
-,TRBJ2-3,TRBV7-2,-,TGTGCCAGCAGTCGAAGGGACGGAACCGGGGGCACAGATACGCAGTATTTT,CASSRRDGTGGTDTQYF
TRBD2,TRBJ2-1,TRBV4-2,-,TGTGCCAGCAGCCAAGTTGCGCGGGAGGTTGAGCAGTTCTTC,CASSQVAREVEQFF
-,TRBJ2-5,TRBV28,-,TGTGCCAGCAATTCGGGGGGCCGGGGATGGGGAGAGACCCAGTACTTC,CASNSGGRGWGETQYF
-,TRBJ2-3,TRBV20-1,-,TGCAGTGTTATTGCAGATACGCAGTATTTT,CSVIADTQYF
-,TRBJ2-7,TRBV20-1,once,TGCAGTGCTAGGGGGACCTACGAGCAGTACTTC,CSARGTYEQYF
-,TRBJ1-3,TRBV2,-,TGTGCCAGCAGTGCTTTAAGGGTTGGAAACACCATATATTTT,CASSALRVGNTIYF
-,TRBJ2-5,TRBV11-3,-,TGTGCCAGCAGCTTAGGGAGGGCTCAAGAGACCCAGTACTTC,CASSLGRAQETQYF
TRBD2,TRBJ2-3,TRBV7-8,-,TGTGCCAGCAGCTTAGGGGGGGGTTTCACAGATACGCAGTATTTT,CASSLGGGFTDTQYF
TRBD2,TRBJ2-1,TRBV19,few,TGTGCCAGTAGCCGGGGGGGTGAGCAGTTCTTC,CASSRGGEQFF
TRBD2,TRBJ2-7,TRBV19,-,TGTGCCAGTAGTATAGGGGCTAGCGGTAACCAGCAAGGCGAGCAGTACTTC,CASSIGASGNQQGEQYF
-,TRBJ2-2,TRBV18,-,TGTGCCAGCTCACCAGGGAACACCGGGGAGCTGTTTTTT,CASSPGNTGELFF
-,TRBJ2-3,TRBV28,-,TGTGCCAGCAGTCGAAACACCCTCACAGATACGCAGTATTTT,CASSRNTLTDTQYF
-,TRBJ1-5,TRBV5-1,-,TGCGCCAGCAGCTTGGGGGGAGGGAGCCTGGATCAGCCCCAGCATTTT,CASSLGGGSLDQPQHF
TRBD1,TRBJ2-7,TRBV5-4,once,TGTGCCAGCAGCTTGGCGGCCGGACAGGGCTACGAGCAGTACTTC,CASSLAAGQGYEQYF
-,TRBJ2-2,TRBV9,-,TGTGCCAGCAGCGTAGTCGGGAGTGGCACCGGGGAGCTGTTTTTT,CASSVVGSGTGELFF